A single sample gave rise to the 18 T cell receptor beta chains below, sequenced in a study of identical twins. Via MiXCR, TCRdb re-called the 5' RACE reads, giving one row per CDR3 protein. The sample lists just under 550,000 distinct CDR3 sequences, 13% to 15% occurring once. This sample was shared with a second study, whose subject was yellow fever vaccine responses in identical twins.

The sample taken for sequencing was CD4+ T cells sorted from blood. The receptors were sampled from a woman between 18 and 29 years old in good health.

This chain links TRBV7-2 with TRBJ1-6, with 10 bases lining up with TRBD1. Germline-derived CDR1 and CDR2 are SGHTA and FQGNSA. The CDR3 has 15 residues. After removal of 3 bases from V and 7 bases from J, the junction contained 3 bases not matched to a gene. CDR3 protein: CASSFGDRGNSPLHF. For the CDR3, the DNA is TGTGCCAGCAGCTTTGGGGACAGGGGCAATTCACCCCTCCACTTT.

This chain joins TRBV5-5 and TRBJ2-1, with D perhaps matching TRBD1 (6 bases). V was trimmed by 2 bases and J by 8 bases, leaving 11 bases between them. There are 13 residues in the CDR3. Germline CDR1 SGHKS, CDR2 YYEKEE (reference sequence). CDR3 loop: CASSLQGPHEQFF. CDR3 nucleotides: TGTGCCAGCAGCTTACAGGGTCCCCATGAGCAGTTCTTC.

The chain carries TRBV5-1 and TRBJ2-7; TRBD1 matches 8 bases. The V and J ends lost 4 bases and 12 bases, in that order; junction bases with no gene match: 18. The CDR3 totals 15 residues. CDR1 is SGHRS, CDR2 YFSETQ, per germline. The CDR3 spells CASSGRGETGDRVYF. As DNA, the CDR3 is TGCGCCAGCAGCGGCAGGGGAGAGACAGGGGACCGGGTGTACTTC.

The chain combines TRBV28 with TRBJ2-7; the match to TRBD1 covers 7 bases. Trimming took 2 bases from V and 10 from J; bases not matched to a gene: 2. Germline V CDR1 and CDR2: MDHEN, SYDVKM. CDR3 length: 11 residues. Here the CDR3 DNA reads TGTGCCAGCAGTTTAGGGACAGCCCAGTACGTC. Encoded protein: CASSLGTAQYV.

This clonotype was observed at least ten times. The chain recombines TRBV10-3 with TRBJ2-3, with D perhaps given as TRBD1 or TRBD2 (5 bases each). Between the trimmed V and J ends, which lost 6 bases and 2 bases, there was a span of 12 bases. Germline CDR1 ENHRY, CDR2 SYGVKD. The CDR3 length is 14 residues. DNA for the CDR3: TGTGCCATCAGCGGGGCCACAAACACAGATACGCAGTATTTT. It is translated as CAISGATNTDTQYF.

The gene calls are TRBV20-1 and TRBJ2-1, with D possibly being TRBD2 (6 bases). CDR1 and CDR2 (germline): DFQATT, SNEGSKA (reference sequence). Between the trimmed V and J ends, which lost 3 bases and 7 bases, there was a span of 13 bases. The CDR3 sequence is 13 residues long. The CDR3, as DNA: TGCAGTGCTAGTCGGGACTTGGGAAATGAGCAGTTCTTC. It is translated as CSASRDLGNEQFF.

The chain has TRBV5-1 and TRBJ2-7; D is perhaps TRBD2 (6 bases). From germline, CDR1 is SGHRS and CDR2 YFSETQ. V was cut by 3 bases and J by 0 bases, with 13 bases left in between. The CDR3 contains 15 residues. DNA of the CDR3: TGCGCCAGCAGCTCGGGACTCCTTCTCTCCTACGAGCAGTACTTC. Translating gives CASSSGLLLSYEQYF.

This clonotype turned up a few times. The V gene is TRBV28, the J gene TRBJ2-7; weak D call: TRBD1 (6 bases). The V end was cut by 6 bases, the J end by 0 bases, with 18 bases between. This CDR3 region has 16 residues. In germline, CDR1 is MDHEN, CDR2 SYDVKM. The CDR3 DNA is TGTGCCAGCAGATTGTCACCACAGGGAGCCTCCTACGAGCAGTACTTC. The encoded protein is CASRLSPQGASYEQYF.

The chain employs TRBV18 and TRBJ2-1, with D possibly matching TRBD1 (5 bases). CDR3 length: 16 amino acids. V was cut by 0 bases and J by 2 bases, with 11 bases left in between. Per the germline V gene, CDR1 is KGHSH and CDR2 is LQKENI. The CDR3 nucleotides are TGTGCCAGCTCACCACCCGGAGCAGGGCCCTACAATGAGCAGTTCTTC. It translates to CASSPPGAGPYNEQFF.

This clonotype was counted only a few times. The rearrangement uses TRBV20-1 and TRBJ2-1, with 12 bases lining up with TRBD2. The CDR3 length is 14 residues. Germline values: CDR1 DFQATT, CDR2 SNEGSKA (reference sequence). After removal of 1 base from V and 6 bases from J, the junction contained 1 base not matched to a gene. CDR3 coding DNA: TGCAGTGCTAGAGGGACTAGCGGGATCAATGAGCAGTTCTTC. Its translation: CSARGTSGINEQFF.

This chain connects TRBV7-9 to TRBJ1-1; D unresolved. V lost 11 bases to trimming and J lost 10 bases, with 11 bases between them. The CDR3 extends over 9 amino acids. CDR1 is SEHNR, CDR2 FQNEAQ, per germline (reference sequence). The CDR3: CASQVAAFF. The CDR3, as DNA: TGTGCCTCCCAAGTAGCAGCTTTCTTT. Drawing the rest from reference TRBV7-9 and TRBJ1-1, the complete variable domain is DTGVSQNPRHKITKRGQNVTFRCDPISEHNRLYWYRQTLGQGPEFLTYFQNEAQLEKSRLLSDRFSAERPKGSFSTLEIQRTEQGDSAMYLCASQVAAFFGQGTRLTVV.

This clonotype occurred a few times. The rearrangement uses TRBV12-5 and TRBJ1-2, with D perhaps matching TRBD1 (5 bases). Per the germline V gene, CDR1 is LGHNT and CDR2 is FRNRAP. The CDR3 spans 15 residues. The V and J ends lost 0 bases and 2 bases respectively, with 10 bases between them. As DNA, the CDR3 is TGTGCTAGTGGTTTGGTACGAGGGGACAACTATGGCTACACCTTC. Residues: CASGLVRGDNYGYTF. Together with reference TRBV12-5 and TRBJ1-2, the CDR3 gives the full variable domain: DARVTQTPRHKVTEMGQEVTMRCQPILGHNTVFWYRQTMMQGLELLAYFRNRAPLDDSGMPKDRFSAEMPDATLATLKIQPSEPRDSAVYFCASGLVRGDNYGYTFGSGTRLTVV.

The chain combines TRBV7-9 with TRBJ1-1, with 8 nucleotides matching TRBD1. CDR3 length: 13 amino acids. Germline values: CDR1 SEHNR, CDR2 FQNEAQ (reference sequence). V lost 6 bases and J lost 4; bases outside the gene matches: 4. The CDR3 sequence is CASRSDRATEAFF. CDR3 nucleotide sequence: TGTGCCAGCAGATCGGACAGGGCCACTGAAGCTTTCTTT.

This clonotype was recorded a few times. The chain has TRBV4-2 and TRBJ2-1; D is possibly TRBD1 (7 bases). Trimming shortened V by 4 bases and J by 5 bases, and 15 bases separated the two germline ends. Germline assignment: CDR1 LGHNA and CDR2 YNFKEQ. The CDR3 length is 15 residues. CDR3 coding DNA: TGTGCCAGCAGCCGGCTGGAGGGGGCAAACAATGAGCAGTTCTTC. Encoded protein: CASSRLEGANNEQFF.

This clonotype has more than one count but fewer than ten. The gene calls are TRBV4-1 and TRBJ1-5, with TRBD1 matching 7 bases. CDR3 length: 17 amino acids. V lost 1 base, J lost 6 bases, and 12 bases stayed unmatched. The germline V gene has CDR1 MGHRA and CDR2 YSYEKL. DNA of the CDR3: TGCGCCAGCAGCCAAGTTCGTGGAGGACAGGCGCGTCAGCCCCAGCATTTT. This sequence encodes CASSQVRGGQARQPQHF.

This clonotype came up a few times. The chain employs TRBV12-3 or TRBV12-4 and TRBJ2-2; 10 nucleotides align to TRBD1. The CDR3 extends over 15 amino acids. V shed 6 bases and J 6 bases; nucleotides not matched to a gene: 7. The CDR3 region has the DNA TGTGCCAGCAGGATTCGGACAGGGGGTTCCGGGGAGCTGTTTTTT. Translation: CASRIRTGGSGELFF.

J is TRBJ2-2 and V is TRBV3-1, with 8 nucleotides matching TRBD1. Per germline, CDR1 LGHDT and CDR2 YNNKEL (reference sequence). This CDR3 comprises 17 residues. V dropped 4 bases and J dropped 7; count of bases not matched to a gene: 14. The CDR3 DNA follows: TGTGCCAGCAGCCCCAACATCAGGGGGCTTGAGAACGGGGAGCTGTTTTTT. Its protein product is CASSPNIRGLENGELFF.

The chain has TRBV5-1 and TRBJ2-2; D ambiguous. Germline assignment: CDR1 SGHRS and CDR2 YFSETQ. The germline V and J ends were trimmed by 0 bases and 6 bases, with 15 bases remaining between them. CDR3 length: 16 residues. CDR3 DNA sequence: TGCGCCAGCAGCTTGGCCCTCAACAGCGCAGCCGGGGAGCTGTTTTTT. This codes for CASSLALNSAAGELFF.